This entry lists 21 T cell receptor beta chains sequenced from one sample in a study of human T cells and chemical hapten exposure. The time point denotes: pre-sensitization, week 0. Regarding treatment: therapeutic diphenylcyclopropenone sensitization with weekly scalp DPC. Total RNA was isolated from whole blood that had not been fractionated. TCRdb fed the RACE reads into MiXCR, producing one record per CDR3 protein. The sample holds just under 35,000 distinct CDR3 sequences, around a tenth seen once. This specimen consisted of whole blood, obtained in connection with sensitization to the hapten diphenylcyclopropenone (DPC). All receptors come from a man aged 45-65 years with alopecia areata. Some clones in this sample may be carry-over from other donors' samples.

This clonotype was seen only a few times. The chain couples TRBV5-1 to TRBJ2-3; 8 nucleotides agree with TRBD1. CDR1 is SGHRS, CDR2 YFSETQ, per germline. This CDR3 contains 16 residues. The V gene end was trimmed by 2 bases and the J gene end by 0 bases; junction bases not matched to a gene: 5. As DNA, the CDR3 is TGCGCCAGCAGCTTTTCTCGGGACAGGAGCACAGATACGCAGTATTTT. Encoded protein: CASSFSRDRSTDTQYF.

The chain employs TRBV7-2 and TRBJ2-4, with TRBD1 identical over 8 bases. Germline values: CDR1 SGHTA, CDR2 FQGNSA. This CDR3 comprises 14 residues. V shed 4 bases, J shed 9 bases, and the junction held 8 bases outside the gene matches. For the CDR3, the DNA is TGTGCCAGCAGCTCAAGACAGGGGCGGGGCATTCAGTACTTC. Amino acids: CASSSRQGRGIQYF.

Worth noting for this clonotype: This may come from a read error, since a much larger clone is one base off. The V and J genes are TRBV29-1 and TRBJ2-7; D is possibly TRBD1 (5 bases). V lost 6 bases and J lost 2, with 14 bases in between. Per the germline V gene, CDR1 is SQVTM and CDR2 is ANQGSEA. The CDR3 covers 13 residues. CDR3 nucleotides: TGCAGCGTCGAAATCAGGGCTACCTACGAGCAGTACTTC. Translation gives CSVEIRATYEQYF.

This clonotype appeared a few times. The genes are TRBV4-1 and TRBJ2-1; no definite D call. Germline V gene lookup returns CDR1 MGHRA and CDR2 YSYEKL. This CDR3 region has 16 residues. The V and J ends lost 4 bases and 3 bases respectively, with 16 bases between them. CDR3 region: CASSPGRYTYYNEQFF. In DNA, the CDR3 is TGCGCCAGCAGCCCCGGACGGTACACATACTACAATGAGCAGTTCTTC.

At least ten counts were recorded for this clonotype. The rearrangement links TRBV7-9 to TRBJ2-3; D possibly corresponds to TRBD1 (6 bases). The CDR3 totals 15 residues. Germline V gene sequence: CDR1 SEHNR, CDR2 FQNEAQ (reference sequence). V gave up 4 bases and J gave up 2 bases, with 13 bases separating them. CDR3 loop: CASSSLRDNTDTQYF. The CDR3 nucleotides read TGTGCCAGCAGCTCACTCCGGGACAACACAGATACGCAGTATTTT.

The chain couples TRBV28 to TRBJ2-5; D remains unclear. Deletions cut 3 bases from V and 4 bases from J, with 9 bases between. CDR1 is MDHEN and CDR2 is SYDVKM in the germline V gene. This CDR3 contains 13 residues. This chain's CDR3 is CASSLGSGETQYF. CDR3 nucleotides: TGTGCCAGCAGTTTGGGCTCGGGAGAGACCCAGTACTTC. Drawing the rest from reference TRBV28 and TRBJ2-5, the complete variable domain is DVKVTQSSRYLVKRTGEKVFLECVQDMDHENMFWYRQDPGLGLRLIYFSYDVKMKEKGDIPEGYSVSREKKERFSLILESASTNQTSMYLCASSLGSGETQYFGPGTRLLVL.

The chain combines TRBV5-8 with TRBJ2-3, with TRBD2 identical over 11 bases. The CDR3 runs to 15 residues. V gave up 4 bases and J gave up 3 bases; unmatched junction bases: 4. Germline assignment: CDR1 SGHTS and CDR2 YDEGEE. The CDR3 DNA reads TGTGCCAGCAGCAAGACTAGCGGGACGACAGATACGCAGTATTTT. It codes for CASSKTSGTTDTQYF.

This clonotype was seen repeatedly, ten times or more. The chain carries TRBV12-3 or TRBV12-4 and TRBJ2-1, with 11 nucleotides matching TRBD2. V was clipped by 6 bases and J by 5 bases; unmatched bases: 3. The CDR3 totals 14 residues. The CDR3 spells CASSRLAGHNEQFF. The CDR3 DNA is TGTGCCAGCAGCAGACTAGCGGGACACAATGAGCAGTTCTTC.

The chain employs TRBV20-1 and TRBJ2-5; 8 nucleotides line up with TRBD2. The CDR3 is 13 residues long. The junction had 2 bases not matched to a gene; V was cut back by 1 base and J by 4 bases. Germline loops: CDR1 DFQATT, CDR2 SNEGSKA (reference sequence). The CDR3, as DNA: TGCAGTGCTAGAGGGACTAGCAGAGAGACCCAGTACTTC. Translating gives CSARGTSRETQYF.

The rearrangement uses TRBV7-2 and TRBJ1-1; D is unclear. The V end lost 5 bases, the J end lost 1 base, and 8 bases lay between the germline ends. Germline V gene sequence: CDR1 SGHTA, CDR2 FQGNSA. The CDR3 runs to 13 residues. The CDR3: CASSPNKNTEAFF. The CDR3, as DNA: TGTGCCAGCAGCCCAAACAAGAACACTGAAGCTTTCTTT.

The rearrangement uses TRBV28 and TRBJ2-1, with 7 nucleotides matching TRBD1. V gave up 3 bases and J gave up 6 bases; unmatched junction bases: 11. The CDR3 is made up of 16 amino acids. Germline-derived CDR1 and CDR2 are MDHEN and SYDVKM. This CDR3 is CASSLYRGEVRNEQFF. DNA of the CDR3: TGTGCCAGCAGTTTGTACAGGGGTGAGGTACGCAATGAGCAGTTCTTC.

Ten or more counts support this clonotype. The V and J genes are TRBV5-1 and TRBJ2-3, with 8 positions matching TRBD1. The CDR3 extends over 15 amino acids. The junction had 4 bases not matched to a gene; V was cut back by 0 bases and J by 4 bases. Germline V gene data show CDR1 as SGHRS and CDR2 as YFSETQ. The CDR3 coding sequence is TGCGCCAGCAGCTTGGCACAGGGGGGTTCAGATACGCAGTATTTT. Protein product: CASSLAQGGSDTQYF.

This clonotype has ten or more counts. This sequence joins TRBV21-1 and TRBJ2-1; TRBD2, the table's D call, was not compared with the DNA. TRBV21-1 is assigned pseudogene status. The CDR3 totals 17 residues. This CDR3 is CASSKGQREASYNEQFF. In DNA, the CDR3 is TGTGCCAGCAGCAAAGGCCAGCGGGAGGCCTCCTACAATGAGCAGTTCTTC.

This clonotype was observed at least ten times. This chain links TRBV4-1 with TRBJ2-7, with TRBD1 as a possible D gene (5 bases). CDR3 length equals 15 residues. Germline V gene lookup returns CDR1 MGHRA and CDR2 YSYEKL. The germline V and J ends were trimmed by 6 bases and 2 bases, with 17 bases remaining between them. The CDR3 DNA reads TGCGCCAGCAGTTACGCTGGGGCAGGGACCTACGAGCAGTACTTC. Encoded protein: CASSYAGAGTYEQYF.

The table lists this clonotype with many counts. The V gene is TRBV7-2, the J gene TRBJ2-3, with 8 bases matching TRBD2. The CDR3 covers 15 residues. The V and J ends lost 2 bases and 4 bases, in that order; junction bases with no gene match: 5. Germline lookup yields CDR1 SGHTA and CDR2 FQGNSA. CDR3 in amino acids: CASSLKSGGADTQYF. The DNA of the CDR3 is TGTGCCAGCAGCTTAAAGTCCGGGGGGGCAGATACGCAGTATTTT.

The CDR3 nucleotides read TGTGCCATCAGTAGAGGGGAGCCCTACGAGCAGTACTTC. Protein sequence: CAISRGEPYEQYF. The chain is built from TRBV10-3 and TRBJ2-7; D may correspond to TRBD1 or TRBD2 (5 bases each). Germline lookup yields CDR1 ENHRY and CDR2 SYGVKD. This CDR3 comprises 13 residues. The germline V and J ends were trimmed by 5 bases and 2 bases, with 10 bases remaining between them.

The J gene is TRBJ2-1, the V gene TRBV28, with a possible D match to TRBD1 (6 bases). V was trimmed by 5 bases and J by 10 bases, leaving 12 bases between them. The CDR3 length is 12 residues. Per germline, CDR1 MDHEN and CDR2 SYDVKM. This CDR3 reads CASSTGTTEQFF. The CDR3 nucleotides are TGTGCCAGCAGTACAGGGACAACGGAGCAGTTCTTC. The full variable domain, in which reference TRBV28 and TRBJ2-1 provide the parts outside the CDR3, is DVKVTQSSRYLVKRTGEKVFLECVQDMDHENMFWYRQDPGLGLRLIYFSYDVKMKEKGDIPEGYSVSREKKERFSLILESASTNQTSMYLCASSTGTTEQFFGPGTRLTVL.

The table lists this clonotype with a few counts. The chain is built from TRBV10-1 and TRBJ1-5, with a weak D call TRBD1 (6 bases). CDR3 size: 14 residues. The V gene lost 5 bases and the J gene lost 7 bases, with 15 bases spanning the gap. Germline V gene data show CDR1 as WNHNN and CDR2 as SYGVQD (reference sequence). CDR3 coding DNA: TGCGCCAGCAGTCCTACAGGGATTCGCCAGCCCCAGCATTTT. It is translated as CASSPTGIRQPQHF.

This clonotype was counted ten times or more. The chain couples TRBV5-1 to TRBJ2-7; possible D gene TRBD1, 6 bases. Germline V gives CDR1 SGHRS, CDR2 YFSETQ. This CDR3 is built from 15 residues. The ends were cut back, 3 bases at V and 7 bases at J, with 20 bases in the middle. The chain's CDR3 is CASSSLTGGSGEQYF. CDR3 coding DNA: TGCGCCAGCAGCTCCCTGACAGGCGGCTCGGGGGAGCAGTACTTC.

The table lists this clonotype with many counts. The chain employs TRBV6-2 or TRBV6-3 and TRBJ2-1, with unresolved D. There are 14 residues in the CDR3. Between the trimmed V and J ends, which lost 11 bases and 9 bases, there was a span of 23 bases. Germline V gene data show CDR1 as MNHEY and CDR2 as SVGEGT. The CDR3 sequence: CAASNLVLESEQFF. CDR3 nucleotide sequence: TGTGCCGCCAGCAACCTGGTACTGGAAAGTGAGCAGTTCTTC.

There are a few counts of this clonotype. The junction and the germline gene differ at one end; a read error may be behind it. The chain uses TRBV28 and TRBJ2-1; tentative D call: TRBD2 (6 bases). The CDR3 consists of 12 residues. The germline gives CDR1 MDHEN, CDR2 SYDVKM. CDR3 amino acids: CASTARGEAGIF. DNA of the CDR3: TGTGCCAGCACCGCAAGAGGGGAGGCGGGGATTTTC.